This paragraph reports one T cell receptor (beta chain). This entry belongs to a study of PD-L1 blockade in urothelial cancer. About the study: Every 3 weeks, patients received intravenous atezolizumab 1,200 mg, beginning 2014. At 6 weeks and at 3 weeks (second dose) after treatment start, blood was analyzed.

This CDR3 comprises 14 residues. V gave up 10 bases and J gave up 4 bases; unmatched junction bases: 6. The V gene's germline CDR1 is LNHDA and CDR2 SQIVND (reference sequence). Time point denoted: pretreatment peripheral blood. Urothelial carcinoma, locally advanced or metastatic, affected the patients. Only in-frame clones appear in the TCRdb table, and some are missing; sequencing was by immunoSEQ multiplex PCR. In the table there are tens of thousands of clones, roughly 76% of which are singletons. The sample was PBMCs, taken around atezolizumab (anti-PD-L1) treatment. The sequence came from a man in his sixties or seventies with urothelial cancer. This rearrangement joins TRBV19 to TRBJ1-3, with 11 bases aligning to TRBD1. The CDR3 nucleotides read TGTGCCACGTCGGACAGGGGGCGAGGAAACACCATATATTTT. Its protein product is CATSDRGRGNTIYF.